Below, 10 T cell receptor beta chains from the same sample are listed, as sequenced in a study of shared clonotypes between healthy human individuals. Naive CD8 cells were CD45RO-negative, positively selected for CCR7, excluding terminally differentiated effector memory CD45RA+ cells. TCRdb's table, derived via immunoSEQ multiplex PCR, lists solely in-frame clones and lacks some. This sample yields some 2 million clones, of which around 96% are seen a single time; roughly 1% belongs to the top ten. Sequencing was carried out using naive CD8+ T cells sorted from blood. Receptors originate from a man aged 18 to 30 in good health.

This chain uses TRBV2 with TRBJ1-2; TRBD1 matches 7 bases. The V and J ends lost 6 bases and 4 bases, in that order; junction bases with no gene match: 8. This CDR3 is 14 amino acids long. CDR1 SNHLY and CDR2 FYNNEI come from the germline V gene. CDR3 nucleotide sequence: TGTGCCAGCAGGGGGGGACAGCAGCTCTATGGCTACACCTTC. Protein product: CASRGGQQLYGYTF.

J is TRBJ2-7 and V is TRBV11-3; D possibly corresponds to TRBD1 (5 bases). Trimming left V 1 base short and J 4 bases short, with 8 bases between. The germline CDR1 and CDR2 sequences are SGHNT and YENEEA. CDR3 length equals 13 residues. CDR3 sequence reads: CASSLAREYEQYF. As DNA, the CDR3 is TGTGCCAGCAGCTTAGCCAGGGAATACGAGCAGTACTTC.

The V gene is TRBV30, the J gene TRBJ2-4, with D hard to call. The V gene's germline CDR1 is GTSNPN and CDR2 SVGIG (reference sequence). Trimming pared 4 bases from V and 0 bases from J, leaving 10 bases between. The CDR3 has 14 amino acids. This chain's CDR3 is CAWTSLLAKNIQYF. CDR3 nucleotide sequence: TGTGCCTGGACCAGTTTATTAGCCAAAAACATTCAGTACTTC.

This clone was found once. This rearrangement joins TRBV18 to TRBJ1-4; 7 bases agree with TRBD1. Germline V lookup: CDR1 KGHSH, CDR2 LQKENI. The CDR3 totals 17 residues. Trimming removed 5 bases from V and 8 bases from J; junction bases left unmatched: 17. The CDR3 DNA sequence: TGTGCCAGCTCATCACGTCTTACAGGGGCGAGGGGAGAAAAACTGTTTTTT. It is translated as CASSSRLTGARGEKLFF.

A word on this clone: Other DNA sequences in the sample encode the same CDR3. This chain uses TRBV28 with TRBJ2-7; the D gene could be TRBD1 or TRBD2 (5 bases each). The CDR3 has 14 residues. Germline CDR1 is MDHEN and CDR2 is SYDVKM. V shed 6 bases and J shed 1 base, with 13 bases lying between them. CDR3 in DNA: TGTGCCAGCAGCCGAACCGGGACGTCCTACGAGCAGTACTTC. Its protein product is CASSRTGTSYEQYF.

The chain recombines TRBV29-1 with TRBJ1-1; D is unresolved. Trimming took 1 base from V and 4 from J, leaving 16 bases between them. CDR1 and CDR2 from the germline V gene are SQVTM and ANQGSEA. This CDR3 region has 15 residues. In DNA form, the CDR3 reads TGCAGCGTTGAAGGGTCGGTGGAGTGGGGCACTGAAGCTTTCTTT. Protein sequence: CSVEGSVEWGTEAFF.

The chain recombines TRBV27 with TRBJ2-7; no reliable D call. The CDR3 covers 13 residues. Trimming took 2 bases from V and 0 from J, leaving 5 bases between them. Germline values: CDR1 MNHEY, CDR2 SMNVEV (reference sequence). The CDR3 spells CASSLPSSYEQYF. The CDR3, as DNA: TGTGCCAGCAGTTTACCGAGCTCCTACGAGCAGTACTTC.

The chain carries TRBV29-1 and TRBJ1-2, with 8 bases that match TRBD1. The germline CDR1 and CDR2 sequences are SQVTM and ANQGSEA. V lost 0 bases and J lost 4; bases outside the gene matches: 7. This CDR3 comprises 15 residues. The CDR3 DNA follows: TGCAGCGTTGAAGATCTTGGACAGGGTCTCTATGGCTACACCTTC. It is translated as CSVEDLGQGLYGYTF.

This chain uses TRBV30 with TRBJ2-5; D call uncertain. The CDR3 contains 11 residues. Trimming removed 5 bases at V and 7 bases at J, with 11 bases between. CDR1 GTSNPN and CDR2 SVGIG come from the germline V gene (reference sequence). The CDR3 spells CAWELSGTQYF. The DNA of the CDR3 is TGTGCCTGGGAGCTGTCGGGGACCCAGTACTTC.

CDR3 sequence: CASSEAPPGEGYEQYF. Written as DNA, the CDR3 is TGTGCCAGCAGTGAAGCCCCCCCGGGGGAGGGCTACGAGCAGTACTTC. The chain carries TRBV6-1 and TRBJ2-7; 7 bases are a match to TRBD2. V shed 0 bases and J 3 bases; nucleotides not matched to a gene: 8. Per the germline V gene, CDR1 is MNHNS and CDR2 is SASEGT. This CDR3 contains 16 residues.